Here is one TCR beta chain with its context. The germline V and J ends were trimmed by 0 bases and 4 bases, with 4 bases remaining between them. The CDR3 has 12 amino acids. Per the germline V gene, CDR1 is SGHNT and CDR2 is YYREEE (reference sequence). Produced via immunoSEQ multiplex PCR; TCRdb's table is partial and in-frame only. Here the sample spans roughly 30,000 clones, about 80% being singletons. The entry originates in a study of T cell clonotyping in hematopoietic cell transplantation. Time point defined: recipient sample about 28 days before transplant, after cytoreduction. Sequenced material: peripheral blood mononuclear cells, taken before stem cell transplant. This TCR was sampled from a woman in her 30s with chronic myeloid leukemia. Some clones in this sample may be carry-over from other donors' samples. The rearrangement uses TRBV5-4 and TRBJ2-5; D not certain. DNA of the CDR3: TGTGCCAGCAGCTTGGCCACAGAGACCCAGTACTTC. Encoded protein: CASSLATETQYF.